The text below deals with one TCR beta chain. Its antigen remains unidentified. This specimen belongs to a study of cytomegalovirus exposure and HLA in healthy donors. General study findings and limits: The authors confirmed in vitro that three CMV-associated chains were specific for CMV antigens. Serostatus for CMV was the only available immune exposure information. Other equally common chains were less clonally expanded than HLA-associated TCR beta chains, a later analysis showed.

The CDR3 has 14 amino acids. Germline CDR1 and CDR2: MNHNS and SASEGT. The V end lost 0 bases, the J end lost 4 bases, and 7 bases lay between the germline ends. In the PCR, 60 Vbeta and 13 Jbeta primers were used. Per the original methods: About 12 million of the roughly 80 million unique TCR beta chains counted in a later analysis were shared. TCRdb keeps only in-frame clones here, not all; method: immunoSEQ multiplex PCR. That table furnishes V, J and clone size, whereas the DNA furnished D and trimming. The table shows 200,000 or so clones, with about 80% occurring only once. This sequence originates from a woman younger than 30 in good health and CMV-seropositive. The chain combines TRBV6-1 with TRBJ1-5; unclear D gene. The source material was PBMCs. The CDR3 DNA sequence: TGTGCCAGCAGTGAAGCGGGCCTGAATCAGCCCCAGCATTTT. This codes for CASSEAGLNQPQHF.